This T cell receptor (beta chain) was obtained from a study of blood T cell repertoires in COVID-19. The data were produced by immunoSEQ multiplex PCR, yet TCRdb's version contains in-frame clones alone and is incomplete. This table holds 190,000 or so clones, 70% to 90% found once. Germline values: CDR1 SGDLS, CDR2 YYNGEE. The CDR3 extends over 15 amino acids. V was clipped by 1 base and J by 7 bases, with 17 bases between them. The gene calls are TRBV9 and TRBJ1-2; D is ambiguous. The TCR originated in a woman in her 70s with acute or convalescent COVID-19. Source material: peripheral blood. The CDR3 loop reads CASSVTEGPSSGYTF. CDR3 nucleotide sequence: TGTGCCAGCAGCGTAACGGAGGGTCCCTCGAGTGGCTACACCTTC.